The 24 T cell receptor beta chains listed next were all sequenced from one sample in a study of Ad26.COV2.S vaccination and SARS-CoV-2 variants. Clones were sequenced by immunoSEQ multiplex PCR, and TCRdb holds only the in-frame ones, with some missing. Of around 450,000 clones listed, roughly 91% are singletons. Treatment in this sample: approximately 18 received Ad26.COV2.S at low or high dose, single or two shots; about five received placebo; per-sample allocation not given. At day 63 after the first vaccine or placebo injection, samples were drawn. Sequenced material: peripheral blood, taken in a trial of Ad26.COV2.S vaccine versus placebo. The source of these receptors is a person between 18 and 65 years old who received the Ad26.COV2.S COVID-19 vaccine or a placebo.

The chain combines TRBV7-9 with TRBJ1-5; 10 positions match TRBD1. V trimming: 3 bases; J trimming: 5 bases; junction bases outside the gene matches: 7. This CDR3 is built from 16 residues. The germline V gene has CDR1 SEHNR and CDR2 FQNEAQ (reference sequence). CDR3 residues: CASSLGDRGVDQPQHF. In DNA, the CDR3 is TGTGCCAGCAGCTTGGGGGACAGGGGAGTAGATCAGCCCCAGCATTTT.

The V call is TRBV9, the J call TRBJ1-2; weak D call: TRBD1 (5 bases). With 4 bases removed from V and 2 bases from J, the gap between germline ends came to 15 bases. The CDR3 extends over 15 amino acids. Germline CDR1 reads SGDLS; CDR2 reads YYNGEE. Written as DNA, the CDR3 is TGTGCCAGCAGCCCATGGGGAGGGGAAAACTATGGCTACACCTTC. Protein sequence: CASSPWGGENYGYTF.

The chain couples TRBV9 to TRBJ2-1, with 11 bases fitting TRBD2. V gave up 5 bases and J gave up 9 bases; unmatched junction bases: 7. CDR3 length: 14 residues. CDR1 is SGDLS, CDR2 YYNGEE, per germline. CDR3 bases: TGTGCCAGCAGTGTTAGCGGGAGGGCCATTGAGCAGTTCTTC. Translating it yields CASSVSGRAIEQFF.

The V gene is TRBV6-5, the J gene TRBJ1-1; D not resolved. The CDR3 consists of 13 residues. The germline gives CDR1 MNHEY, CDR2 SVGAGI. The V and J ends lost 0 bases and 8 bases respectively, with 10 bases between them. For the CDR3, the DNA is TGTGCCAGCAGTTACTCGGGTACCCTGGAAGCTTTCTTT. This gives the protein CASSYSGTLEAFF.

The chain carries TRBV18 and TRBJ2-1, with no clear D. The CDR3 length is 15 residues. Germline V lookup: CDR1 KGHSH, CDR2 LQKENI. Trimming cost V 3 bases and J 6 bases, with 15 bases left between them. The DNA of the CDR3 is TGTGCCAGCTCACCTTCGGGTGGTATCGGCAATGAGCAGTTCTTC. Protein: CASSPSGGIGNEQFF.

This clone occurred a few times. The genes are TRBV19 and TRBJ2-7, with a weak D call TRBD2 (6 bases). V was shortened by 5 bases and J by 3 bases, with 17 bases between the two germline ends. Germline CDR1 reads LNHDA; CDR2 reads SQIVND (reference sequence). The CDR3 extends over 15 amino acids. The CDR3 reads CASSLQSGTDYEQYF. CDR3 sequence (DNA): TGTGCCAGTAGTTTACAATCCGGGACTGACTACGAGCAGTACTTC. Looking up the rest from reference TRBV19 and TRBJ2-7 gives the full variable domain: DGGITQSPKYLFRKEGQNVTLSCEQNLNHDAMYWYRQDPGQGLRLIYYSQIVNDFQKGDIAEGYSVSREKKESFPLTVTSAQKNPTAFYLCASSLQSGTDYEQYFGPGTRLTVT.

The chain has TRBV27 and TRBJ1-2, with a tentative D call TRBD1 (6 bases). The CDR3 consists of 12 residues. Per germline, CDR1 MNHEY and CDR2 SMNVEV (reference sequence). V was trimmed by 6 bases and J by 5 bases, leaving 10 bases between them. The CDR3 loop is CASSQDRYGYTF. The CDR3 nucleotides read TGTGCCAGCAGCCAGGACAGATATGGCTACACCTTC.

The chain carries TRBV28 and TRBJ2-2; TRBD1 aligns across 8 bases. The CDR3 contains 17 residues. J was trimmed by 3 bases and V by 4 bases; bases with no gene match: 10. Germline CDR1 is MDHEN and CDR2 is SYDVKM. For the CDR3, the DNA is TGTGCCAGCAGTTCCTTCCTTGGACAGGGAGACACCGGGGAGCTGTTTTTT. It translates to CASSSFLGQGDTGELFF.

A note on this clone: The sample holds other DNA sequences that translate to the same CDR3. V and J are TRBV24-1 and TRBJ2-5; the D gene is possibly TRBD1 (6 bases). CDR1 KGHDR and CDR2 SFDVKD come from the germline V gene. V was trimmed by 2 bases and J by 3 bases, leaving 12 bases between them. The CDR3 contains 15 residues. The CDR3 sequence: CATSDYGTGKETQYF. The CDR3, as DNA: TGTGCCACCAGTGATTATGGCACAGGGAAAGAGACCCAGTACTTC.

The CDR3 region has the DNA TGTGCCAGCAGCCATGTTGGGGGCGGCTACACCTTC. Translated: CASSHVGGGYTF. V is TRBV5-4 and J is TRBJ1-2, with D tentatively TRBD1 (6 bases). The CDR3 totals 12 residues. Trimming pared 4 bases from V and 8 bases from J, leaving 12 bases between. Germline CDR1 and CDR2: SGHNT and YYREEE (reference sequence).

Only one count was recorded for this clone. The rearrangement uses TRBV14 and TRBJ1-1; no clear D. The CDR3 sequence is 13 residues long. Trimming pared 0 bases from V and 7 bases from J, leaving 9 bases between. Per the germline V gene, CDR1 is SGHDN and CDR2 is FVKESK. CDR3 DNA: TGTGCCAGCAGCCAAGAACTAGGACTTGAAGCTTTCTTT. It codes for CASSQELGLEAFF.

The chain recombines TRBV7-9 with TRBJ2-7; D remains unclear. CDR3 length equals 14 residues. The germline V and J ends were trimmed by 6 bases and 1 base, with 13 bases remaining between them. Germline CDR1 and CDR2: SEHNR and FQNEAQ (reference sequence). The CDR3 spells CASSLQRWSYEQYF. DNA for the CDR3: TGTGCCAGCAGTTTACAAAGGTGGTCCTACGAGCAGTACTTC.

The rearrangement uses TRBV19 and TRBJ1-3; 7 nucleotides line up with TRBD1. This CDR3 contains 16 residues. The V gene's germline CDR1 is LNHDA and CDR2 SQIVND (reference sequence). V dropped 6 bases and J dropped 0; count of bases not matched to a gene: 8. CDR3 residues: CASSDRDSVSGNTIYF. The CDR3 region has the DNA TGTGCCAGTAGCGATCGGGACAGCGTCTCTGGAAACACCATATATTTT. The variable domain in full, completed from reference TRBV19 and TRBJ1-3, reads DGGITQSPKYLFRKEGQNVTLSCEQNLNHDAMYWYRQDPGQGLRLIYYSQIVNDFQKGDIAEGYSVSREKKESFPLTVTSAQKNPTAFYLCASSDRDSVSGNTIYFGEGSWLTVV.

This rearrangement joins TRBV10-3 to TRBJ2-3; 7 bases line up with TRBD1. The CDR3 consists of 15 residues. J lost 1 base, V lost 8 bases, and 9 bases had no gene match. Germline V gene data show CDR1 as ENHRY and CDR2 as SYGVKD. This CDR3 is CAIEEGGQRTDTQYF. CDR3 nucleotide sequence: TGTGCCATCGAGGAAGGGGGACAGCGCACAGATACGCAGTATTTT.

The chain couples TRBV30 to TRBJ1-3; maybe TRBD1 (6 bases). CDR3 length equals 14 residues. The germline CDR1 and CDR2 sequences are GTSNPN and SVGIG (reference sequence). The ends were cut back, 4 bases at V and 4 bases at J, with 14 bases in the middle. In DNA form, the CDR3 reads TGTGCCTGGACTCCGGGGGCATACGGAAACACCATATATTTT. As protein: CAWTPGAYGNTIYF.

The V gene is TRBV7-2, the J gene TRBJ2-1; perhaps TRBD2 as D (6 bases). The germline gives CDR1 SGHTA, CDR2 FQGNSA. The length of the CDR3 is 15 residues. Trimming cost V 3 bases and J 7 bases, with 16 bases left between them. CDR3 region: CASSFADGSGNEQFF. CDR3 nucleotide sequence: TGTGCCAGCAGCTTCGCGGACGGGAGCGGGAATGAGCAGTTCTTC.

The V call is TRBV2, the J call TRBJ2-1; 9 bases line up with TRBD1. The V segment lost 0 bases and the J segment 8 bases; nucleotides outside the gene matches: 8. This CDR3 has 16 residues. Germline V lookup: CDR1 SNHLY, CDR2 FYNNEI. The CDR3 spells CASSEARGTGTDEQFF. CDR3 bases: TGTGCCAGCAGTGAAGCGAGGGGGACAGGGACCGATGAGCAGTTCTTC.

The rearrangement uses TRBV27 and TRBJ2-3; 10 nucleotides agree with TRBD2. This CDR3 comprises 13 residues. Trimming removed 5 bases from V and 10 bases from J; junction bases left unmatched: 6. Looked up from germline, CDR1 is MNHEY and CDR2 is SMNVEV (reference sequence). The CDR3: CASSTILAGAQYF. DNA for the CDR3: TGTGCCAGCAGTACCATCCTAGCGGGAGCGCAGTATTTT.

The chain has TRBV4-2 and TRBJ2-7; 13 nucleotides match TRBD2. V was pared by 3 bases and J by 1 base, with 0 bases of the junction left unmatched. Germline V gene lookup returns CDR1 LGHNA and CDR2 YNFKEQ. The CDR3 length is 15 residues. CDR3 loop: CASSQGLAGSYEQYF. In nucleotides, the CDR3 is TGTGCCAGCAGCCAGGGACTAGCGGGGTCCTACGAGCAGTACTTC.

The chain joins TRBV18 to TRBJ1-5; D may be TRBD1 (6 bases). V was cut by 4 bases and J by 4 bases, with 11 bases left in between. The germline V gene has CDR1 KGHSH and CDR2 LQKENI. CDR3 size: 14 residues. The CDR3 sequence is CASSLGHPNQPQHF. CDR3 bases: TGTGCCAGCTCACTGGGACACCCTAATCAGCCCCAGCATTTT.

V gene TRBV3-1 (or the pseudogene TRBV3-2) combines with J gene TRBJ1-2; D uncertain. Germline V gene lookup returns CDR1 LGHDT and CDR2 YNNKEL (reference sequence). CDR3 length: 13 residues. Trimming removed 1 base at V and 4 bases at J, with 7 bases between. The CDR3 region is CASSQGQVYGYTF. The CDR3 nucleotides read TGTGCCAGCAGCCAAGGTCAGGTCTATGGCTACACCTTC.

The J gene is TRBJ2-3, the V gene TRBV4-2, with D possibly called TRBD1 or TRBD2 (5 bases each). Germline V gene sequence: CDR1 LGHNA, CDR2 YNFKEQ. The CDR3 spans 16 residues. With 1 base removed from V and 1 base from J, the gap between germline ends came to 12 bases. This CDR3 reads CASSQGDVGGTDTQYF. The CDR3 bases are TGTGCCAGCAGCCAAGGGGACGTTGGGGGCACAGATACGCAGTATTTT.

The chain is built from TRBV7-9 and TRBJ2-1; possibly TRBD2 for D (5 bases). Trimming left V 0 bases short and J 10 bases short, with 16 bases between. CDR1 is SEHNR and CDR2 is FQNEAQ in the germline V gene (reference sequence). This CDR3 is 15 amino acids long. CDR3 sequence reads: CASSLALAGTWEQFF. The DNA of the CDR3 is TGTGCCAGCAGCTTAGCTCTAGCCGGTACATGGGAGCAGTTCTTC.

The chain uses TRBV14 and TRBJ2-5; 7 nucleotides align to TRBD2. Germline V gene sequence: CDR1 SGHDN, CDR2 FVKESK. V shed 4 bases, J shed 3 bases, and the junction held 5 bases outside the gene matches. The CDR3 has 14 amino acids. The CDR3 sequence is CASSLRLAEETQYF. The CDR3 DNA reads TGTGCCAGCAGCCTCCGACTAGCAGAAGAGACCCAGTACTTC.